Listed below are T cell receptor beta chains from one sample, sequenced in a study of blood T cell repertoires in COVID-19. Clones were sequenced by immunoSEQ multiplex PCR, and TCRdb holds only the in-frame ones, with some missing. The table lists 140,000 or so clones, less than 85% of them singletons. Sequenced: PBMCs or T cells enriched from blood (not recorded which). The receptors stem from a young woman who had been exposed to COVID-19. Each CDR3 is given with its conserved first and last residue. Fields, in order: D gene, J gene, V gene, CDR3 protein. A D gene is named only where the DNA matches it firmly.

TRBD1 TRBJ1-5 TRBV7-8 CASSSSKFPGQGTRGNQPQHF
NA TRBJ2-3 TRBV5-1 CASSLRETDTQYF
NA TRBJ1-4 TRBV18 CASSPVSATNEKLFF
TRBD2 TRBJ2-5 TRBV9 CASSVAGGGELQETQYF
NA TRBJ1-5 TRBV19 CASSMADNQPQHF
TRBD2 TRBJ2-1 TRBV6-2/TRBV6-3 CASSYSSQRETIWDEQFF
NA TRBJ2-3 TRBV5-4 CASSLQGATDTQYF
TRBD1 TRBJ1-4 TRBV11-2 CASSFGHRGGEKLFF
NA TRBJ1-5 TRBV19 CASRSQGNQPQHF
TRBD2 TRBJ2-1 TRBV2 CASSEGLALLEQFF
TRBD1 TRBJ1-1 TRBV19 CASSNTGDTEAFF
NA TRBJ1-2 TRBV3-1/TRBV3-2 CASSQDRGAVATF
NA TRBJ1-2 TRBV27 CASSSHSRTAGYTF
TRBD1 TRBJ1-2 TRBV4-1 CASSQGQGGGYTF
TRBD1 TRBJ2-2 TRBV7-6 CASSFRDRNTGELFF
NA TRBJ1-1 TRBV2 CASSERNRAFF
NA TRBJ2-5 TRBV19 CASSITTTQETQYF
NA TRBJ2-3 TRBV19 CASIPPGTDTQYF
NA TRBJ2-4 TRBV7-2 CASSTMGGNIQYF
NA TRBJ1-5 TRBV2 CASIENLAQGYSNQPQHF
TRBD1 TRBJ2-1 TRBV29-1 CSVDQSGQGNEQFF
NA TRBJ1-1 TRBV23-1 CASSPGFPEAFF
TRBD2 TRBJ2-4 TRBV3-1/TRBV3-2 CASSTRTGTRNIQYF
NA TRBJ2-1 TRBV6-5 CASRSTRGNEQFF
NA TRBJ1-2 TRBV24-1 CATSDLRDGYTF
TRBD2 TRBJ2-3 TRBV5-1 CASSGGLAGKDTQYF
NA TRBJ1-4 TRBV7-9 CASSQSRVRYGEKLFF
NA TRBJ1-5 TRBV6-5 CASRGGDESQPQHF
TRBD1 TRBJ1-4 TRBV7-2 CASSSGQGFGVEKLFF
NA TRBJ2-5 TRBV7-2 CASSLGLTTPGTQYF
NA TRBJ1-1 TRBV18 CASSSTRDTEAFF
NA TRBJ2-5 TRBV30 CAGDRQELETQYF
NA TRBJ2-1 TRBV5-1 CASSLQGNTVNEQFF
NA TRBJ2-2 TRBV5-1 CASSFQTGELFF
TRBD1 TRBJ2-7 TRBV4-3 CASSQARQGVSYEQYF
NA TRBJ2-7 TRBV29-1 CSVRYPTDANPGYEQYF
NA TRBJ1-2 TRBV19 CASSIASEQYGYTF
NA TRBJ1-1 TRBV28 CASSFVRSPEANTEAFF
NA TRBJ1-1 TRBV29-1 CSADRSMNTEAFF
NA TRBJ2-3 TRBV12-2 CASRSSGLAGSGKSTDTQYF
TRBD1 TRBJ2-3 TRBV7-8 CASSPDRGRGDTQYF
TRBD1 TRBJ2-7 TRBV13 CASSLGDRGYEQYF
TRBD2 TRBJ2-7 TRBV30 CAWSVGAGGPYEQYF
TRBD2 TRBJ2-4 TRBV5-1 CASNNRQFGLAGNVLAGGKNIQYF
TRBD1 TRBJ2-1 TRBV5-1 CASSPRGRNEQFF
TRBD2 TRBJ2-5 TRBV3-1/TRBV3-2 CASSQAPAGEETQYF
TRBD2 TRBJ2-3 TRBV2 CASRVGLADTDTQYF
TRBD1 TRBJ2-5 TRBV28 CASIPGGQETQYF
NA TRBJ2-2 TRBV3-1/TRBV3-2 CASNHGGNTGELFF
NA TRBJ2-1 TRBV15 CATKYRSSYNEQFF
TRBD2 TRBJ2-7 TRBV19 CASSSGLAGTYEQYF
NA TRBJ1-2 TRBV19 CASSIGQPSNYGYTF
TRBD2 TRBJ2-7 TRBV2 CASSLTSGRLGNEQYF
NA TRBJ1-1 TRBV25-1 CASSPHEGGDTEAFF
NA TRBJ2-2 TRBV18 CASSPFAQSNTGELFF